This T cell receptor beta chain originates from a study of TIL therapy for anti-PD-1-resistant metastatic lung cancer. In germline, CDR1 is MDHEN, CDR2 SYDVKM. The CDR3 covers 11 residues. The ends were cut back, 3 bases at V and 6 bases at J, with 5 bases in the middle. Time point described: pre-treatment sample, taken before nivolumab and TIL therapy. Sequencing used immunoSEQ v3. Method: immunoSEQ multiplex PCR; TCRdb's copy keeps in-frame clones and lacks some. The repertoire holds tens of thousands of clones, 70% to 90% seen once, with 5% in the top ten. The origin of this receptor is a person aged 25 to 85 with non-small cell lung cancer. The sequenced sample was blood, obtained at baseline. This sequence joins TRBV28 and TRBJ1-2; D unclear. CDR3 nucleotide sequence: TGTGCCAGCAGTTTGGGAAATGGCTACACCTTC. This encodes CASSLGNGYTF.